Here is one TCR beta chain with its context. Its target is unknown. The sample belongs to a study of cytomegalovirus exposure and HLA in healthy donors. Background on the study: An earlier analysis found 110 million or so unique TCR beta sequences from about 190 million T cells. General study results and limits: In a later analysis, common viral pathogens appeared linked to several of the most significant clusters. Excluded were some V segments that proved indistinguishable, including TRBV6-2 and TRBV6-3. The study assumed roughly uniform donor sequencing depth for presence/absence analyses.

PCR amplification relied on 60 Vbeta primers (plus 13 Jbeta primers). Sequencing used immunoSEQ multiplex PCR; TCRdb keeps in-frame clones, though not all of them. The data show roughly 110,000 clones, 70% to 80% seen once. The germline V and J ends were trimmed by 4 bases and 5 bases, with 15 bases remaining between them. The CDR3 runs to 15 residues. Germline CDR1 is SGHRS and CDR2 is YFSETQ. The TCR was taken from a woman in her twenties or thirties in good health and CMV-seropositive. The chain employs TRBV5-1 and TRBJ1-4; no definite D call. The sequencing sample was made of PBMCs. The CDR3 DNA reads TGCGCCAGCAGCCAAGACGGAGATAGAAATGAAAAACTGTTTTTT. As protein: CASSQDGDRNEKLFF.